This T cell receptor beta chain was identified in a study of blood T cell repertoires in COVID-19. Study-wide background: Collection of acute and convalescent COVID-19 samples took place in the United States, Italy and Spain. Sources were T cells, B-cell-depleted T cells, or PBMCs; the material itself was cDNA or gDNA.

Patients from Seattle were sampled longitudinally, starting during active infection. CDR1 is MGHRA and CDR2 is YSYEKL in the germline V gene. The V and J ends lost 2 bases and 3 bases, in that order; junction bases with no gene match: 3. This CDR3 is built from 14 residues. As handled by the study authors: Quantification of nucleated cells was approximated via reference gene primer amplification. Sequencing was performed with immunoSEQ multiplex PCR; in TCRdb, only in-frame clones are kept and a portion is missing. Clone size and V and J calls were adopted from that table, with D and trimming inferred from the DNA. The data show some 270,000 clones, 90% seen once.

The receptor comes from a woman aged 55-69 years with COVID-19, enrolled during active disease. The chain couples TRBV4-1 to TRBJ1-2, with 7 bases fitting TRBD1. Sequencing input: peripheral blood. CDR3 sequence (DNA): TGCGCCAGCAGCCAACGCGACAGGGACTATGGCTACACCTTC. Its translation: CASSQRDRDYGYTF.